The sequence of this T cell receptor (beta chain) was determined in a study of CD8+CD57+ T cells in acquired aplastic anemia. Study-level findings and limits: No significant patient-versus-control difference appeared in CD8+ Simpson's diversity. Patients had fewer than 35 CD8+ CDR3 sequences in common with controls (the shared set).

With 3 bases removed from V and 7 bases from J, the gap between germline ends came to 16 bases. Germline-derived CDR1 and CDR2 are SGHVS and FQNEAQ. CDR3 size: 16 residues. A note on this clonotype: The antigen is not known.

The template used for profiling TCR beta VDJ and CDR3 was genomic DNA. In TCRdb, the reads were re-called with MiXCR into one record per CDR3 protein. Among a few hundred thousand distinct CDR3 sequences listed, 50% to 70% were seen once. Sequencing was done on a sample of sorted CD4+, CD8+, or CD8+CD57+ T cells (not recorded which) from PBMCs. The TCR comes from a human donor with severe aplastic anemia or a healthy control (not recorded which). V is TRBV7-8 and J is TRBJ1-6; the D gene is possibly TRBD1 (6 bases). The DNA of the CDR3 is TGTGCCAGCAGCTTCAGGTCGGCAGGGACAAATTCACCCCTCCACTTT. Translating it yields CASSFRSAGTNSPLHF.